This T cell receptor beta chain was documented in a study of T cell repertoires in cytomegalovirus infection. This CDR3 is built from 12 residues. Trimming removed 7 bases at V and 6 bases at J, with 13 bases between. Per germline, CDR1 MNHEY and CDR2 SVGAGI. This clonotype was seen more than once but under ten times. A single record per CDR3 protein comes from TCRdb applying MiXCR to the reads. The repertoire holds a few hundred thousand distinct CDR3 sequences, more than 15% seen once, with around half in the top ten. The clonotype comes from a human donor in good health (CMV status not recorded). Some clones in this sample may be carry-over from other donors' samples. The specimen was CD8+ T cells from PBMCs. The rearrangement links TRBV6-5 to TRBJ2-7; D might be TRBD2 (5 bases). CDR3 bases: TGTGCCAGCACCTCCTTAGGAGGCGAGCAGTACTTC. Translating it yields CASTSLGGEQYF.